These T cell receptor beta chains were read from a single sample in a study of T cell clones after liver transplantation. Some clones are missing from TCRdb's copy, which holds only in-frame ones; the method was immunoSEQ multiplex PCR. The table shows fewer than 110,000 clones, with under 90% occurring only once. The source was CD4+ T cells from blood, collected approximately 45 months after liver transplant. All receptors derive from a human patient who received a liver transplant. Some of the T cells may derive from the graft donor. Both conserved end residues are part of each CDR3. D genes are given only for firm matches. Clone size appears in some rows only: once, few, many, or a class for an expanded clone.

V gene	J gene	clone size	D gene	CDR3 protein	CDR3 DNA
TRBV21-1	TRBJ2-4	-	-	CASSKDQGLAGGPDKNIQYF	TGTGCCAGCAGCAAAGACCAGGGACTAGCGGGAGGGCCAGACAAAAACATTCAGTACTTC
TRBV6-6	TRBJ2-1	few	TRBD1	CASSGTGEQFF	TGTGCCAGCAGTGGGACAGGTGAGCAGTTCTTC
TRBV15	TRBJ1-1	few	TRBD1	CATSQGGWGTEAFF	TGTGCCACCAGCCAAGGGGGCTGGGGCACTGAAGCTTTCTTT
TRBV29-1	TRBJ2-7	-	-	CSVELSGREQYF	TGCAGCGTTGAATTATCAGGGCGCGAGCAGTACTTC
TRBV4-3	TRBJ2-3	-	-	CASSTQASGDTQYF	TGCGCCAGCAGCACACAGGCCTCTGGGGATACGCAGTATTTT
TRBV4-1	TRBJ2-7	-	TRBD2	CASSPGSSGRDYEQYF	TGCGCCAGCAGCCCTGGGTCAAGCGGGAGGGACTACGAGCAGTACTTC
TRBV5-4	TRBJ1-2	-	-	CASSSVRVREGYTF	TGTGCCAGCAGCTCAGTCAGGGTACGAGAGGGCTACACCTTC
TRBV6-5	TRBJ2-7	-	TRBD1	CASSSTGGAYEQYF	TGTGCCAGCAGCTCGACAGGGGGCGCCTACGAGCAGTACTTC
TRBV5-1	TRBJ1-2	-	TRBD1	CASSLGQGALSYTF	TGCGCCAGCAGCTTGGGACAGGGGGCTCTAAGCTACACCTTC
TRBV29-1	TRBJ2-7	once	TRBD2	CSVIGLAGGVFAYEQYF	TGCAGCGTCATAGGACTAGCGGGAGGGGTTTTTGCCTACGAGCAGTACTTC
TRBV15	TRBJ2-7	-	-	CATSRDYGKETEQYF	TGTGCCACCAGCAGAGATTACGGAAAGGAGACCGAGCAGTACTTC
TRBV5-4	TRBJ2-7	-	TRBD1	CASSLRDSWEQYF	TGTGCCAGCAGCTTGAGGGACAGTTGGGAGCAGTACTTC
TRBV5-1	TRBJ2-5	-	-	CASGFQETQYF	TGCGCCAGCGGATTCCAAGAGACCCAGTACTTC
TRBV21-1	TRBJ1-5	-	-	CASSKALCGGDRQPQHF	TGTGCCAGCAGCAAAGCGCTTTGCGGGGGCGACAGGCAGCCCCAGCATTTT
TRBV11-1	TRBJ2-1	-	-	CASRLSGHGYNEQFF	TGTGCCAGCAGACTTAGTGGACACGGGTACAATGAGCAGTTCTTC
TRBV5-4	TRBJ2-6	-	-	CASSLGQPGGANVLTF	TGTGCCAGCAGCTTGGGACAGCCGGGTGGGGCCAACGTCCTGACTTTC
TRBV6-5	TRBJ1-1	-	TRBD1	CASSTNRGLDTEAFF	TGCGCCAGCAGTACCAACAGGGGGCTCGACACTGAAGCTTTCTTT
TRBV6-5	TRBJ1-2	once	-	CASSYSGGYGYTF	TGTGCCAGCAGTTACTCCGGGGGCTATGGCTACACCTTC
TRBV28	TRBJ1-5	-	TRBD1	CASSWGQGALRPQHF	TGTGCCAGCAGCTGGGGACAGGGGGCCCTACGGCCCCAGCATTTT
TRBV6-5	TRBJ1-4	-	-	CATREGNEKLFF	TGTGCCACTAGGGAGGGTAATGAAAAACTGTTTTTT
TRBV27	TRBJ1-3	few	TRBD1	CASSLYGTDSGNTIYF	TGTGCCAGCAGTCTGTACGGGACAGACTCTGGAAACACCATATATTTT
TRBV9	TRBJ2-1	-	-	CASSARGIFSYNEQFF	TGTGCCAGCAGCGCACGAGGTATATTCTCCTACAATGAGCAGTTCTTC
TRBV6-5	TRBJ2-7	-	TRBD1	CASSTKGQGSYEQYF	TGTGCCAGCAGTACCAAGGGACAGGGGTCCTACGAGCAGTACTTC
TRBV4-2	TRBJ1-2	-	TRBD1	CASTQGDSYGYTF	TGTGCCAGCACACAAGGGGACAGCTATGGCTACACCTTC
TRBV27	TRBJ2-1	-	-	CASSLPGVGSHNEQFF	TGTGCCAGCAGTTTACCGGGGGTGGGGTCCCACAATGAGCAGTTCTTC
TRBV5-1	TRBJ2-3	few	-	CASSFKGVTDTQYF	TGCGCCAGCAGCTTTAAGGGGGTCACAGATACGCAGTATTTT
TRBV28	TRBJ1-5	-	TRBD1	CASKKLGQVYNQPQHF	TGTGCCAGCAAAAAGTTGGGACAGGTGTATAATCAGCCCCAGCATTTT
TRBV19	TRBJ2-1	-	-	CASKGREQFF	TGTGCCAGTAAGGGCCGGGAGCAGTTCTTC